One T cell receptor beta chain is described in this entry. Its antigen is unidentified. The data are from a study of OX40 agonist ivuxolimab in advanced cancers. Study in general: The patients' treatment was ivuxolimab, an agonistic anti-OX40 (CD134) antibody. Dose-escalation cases comprised hepatocellular carcinoma, melanoma, renal cell or head and neck cancer. One patient with hepatocellular carcinoma and two with cutaneous melanoma, three in all, had partial responses. The study's findings and limits: On average, CD8+ T cells showed a greater number of expanded clones than CD4+.

The CDR3 is 17 residues long. With 0 bases removed from V and 3 bases from J, the gap between germline ends came to 15 bases. CDR1 and CDR2 from the germline V gene are ENHRY and SYGVKD. Only in-frame clones appear in the TCRdb table, and some are missing; sequencing was by immunoSEQ multiplex PCR. The table shows fewer than 50,000 clones, with approximately 87% occurring only once. The TCR was taken from an adult with an advanced solid tumor such as melanoma, head and neck, liver or kidney cancer. The sequencing here drew on CD4+ or CD8+ T cells sorted from blood, taken in a trial of the OX40 agonist ivuxolimab. This rearrangement joins TRBV10-3 to TRBJ2-1; D ambiguous. The CDR3 DNA reads as TGTGCCATCAGTGAGTCGAATCAAAGACCCCTCTACAATGAGCAGTTCTTC. Its protein is CAISESNQRPLYNEQFF.